This is a list of T cell receptor beta chains from one sample in a study of blood T cell repertoires in COVID-19. The repertoire was sequenced with immunoSEQ multiplex PCR; TCRdb's copy has only in-frame clones and lacks some. The sample yields some 120,000 clones, around 85% seen once. The source material was peripheral blood. The receptors come from a man aged 30-40 years with COVID-19, enrolled during active disease. CDR3s include the opening cysteine and the closing phenylalanine or tryptophan. Each record gives: J gene, V gene, clone size, D gene, CDR3 DNA, CDR3 protein. The D gene is left open where the match is weak. Size tells how often a clone was seen (once, few, many) or the class of an expanded clone, and some rows leave it out.

J: TRBJ1-2
V: TRBV7-8
size: few
D: TRBD1
DNA: TGTGCCAGCAGCCTTACCACAATAGGGACAGCGTCTGGCTACACCTTC
CDR3: CASSLTTIGTASGYTF

J: TRBJ2-5
V: TRBV5-1
size: NA
D: NA
DNA: TGCGCCAGCAGGCCTGGGACAAACCAAGAGACCCAGTACTTC
CDR3: CASRPGTNQETQYF

J: TRBJ2-2
V: TRBV7-3
size: NA
D: NA
DNA: TGTGCCAGCAGCTTAACGTCGGGCGGGGAGCTGTTTTTT
CDR3: CASSLTSGGELFF

J: TRBJ2-6
V: TRBV11-3
size: few
D: NA
DNA: TGTGCCAGCAGCGCCGGGACTTCCTACACTGGGGCCAACGTCCTGACTTTC
CDR3: CASSAGTSYTGANVLTF

J: TRBJ1-4
V: TRBV7-9
size: NA
D: NA
DNA: TGTGCCAGCAGCTTAACGGGGGTGGCTAATGAAAAACTGTTTTTT
CDR3: CASSLTGVANEKLFF

J: TRBJ1-4
V: TRBV27
size: NA
D: TRBD1
DNA: TGTGCCACCAAGGGGGCGTCTGGTAATGAAAAACTGTTTTTT
CDR3: CATKGASGNEKLFF

J: TRBJ2-7
V: TRBV11-2
size: NA
D: NA
DNA: TGTGCCAGCAGTCACTTTCGGAGTGGCTCCTACGAGCAGTACTTC
CDR3: CASSHFRSGSYEQYF

J: TRBJ2-5
V: TRBV6-5
size: NA
D: NA
DNA: TGTGCCAGCAGTTACTCGGCGGCGGAGAAAGAGACCCAGTACTTC
CDR3: CASSYSAAEKETQYF

J: TRBJ2-7
V: TRBV6-5
size: NA
D: NA
DNA: TGTGCCAGCAGTTACAGGAGCTCCTACGAGCAGTACTTC
CDR3: CASSYRSSYEQYF

J: TRBJ2-3
V: TRBV5-4
size: NA
D: TRBD1
DNA: TGTGCCAGCAGCTCGGGTTGGACAGGGGGCAGAGATACGCAGTATTTT
CDR3: CASSSGWTGGRDTQYF

J: TRBJ2-7
V: TRBV6-1
size: few
D: NA
DNA: TGTGCCAGCAGTGAAGCGTATGACAGCGAGCAGTACTTC
CDR3: CASSEAYDSEQYF

J: TRBJ1-6
V: TRBV5-6
size: NA
D: TRBD1
DNA: TGTGCCAGCAGCACGACAGGGGTGGATTCACCCCTCCACTTT
CDR3: CASSTTGVDSPLHF

J: TRBJ2-7
V: TRBV4-1
size: many
D: TRBD2
DNA: TGCGCCAGCAGCCAAGGGCTACTAGCGAAAAACTCCTACGAGCAGTACTTC
CDR3: CASSQGLLAKNSYEQYF

J: TRBJ2-2
V: TRBV6-5
size: NA
D: TRBD2
DNA: TGTGCCAGCAGTTCCCGCCGTGGGGCGGGGGAAGGGGAGCTGTTTTTT
CDR3: CASSSRRGAGEGELFF

J: TRBJ1-6
V: TRBV5-1
size: NA
D: NA
DNA: TGCGCCAGCAGCTTGGAAAGGGGGTCCTATAATTCACCCCTCCACTTT
CDR3: CASSLERGSYNSPLHF

J: TRBJ2-3
V: TRBV19
size: NA
D: NA
DNA: TGTGCCAGTAGTATTGGGCCCTCTCGCACAGATACGCAGTATTTT
CDR3: CASSIGPSRTDTQYF

J: TRBJ2-5
V: TRBV5-4
size: NA
D: TRBD1
DNA: TGTGCCAGCAGCTCCGGGACAGGGGGCGAGTACCAAGAGACCCAGTACTTC
CDR3: CASSSGTGGEYQETQYF

J: TRBJ2-3
V: TRBV7-9
size: NA
D: TRBD1
DNA: TGTGCCAGCAGCTTAGGGACAGGGGCAGATACGCAGTATTTT
CDR3: CASSLGTGADTQYF

J: TRBJ1-1
V: TRBV15
size: NA
D: NA
DNA: TGTGCCACCAGCAGAGAACCGGGATTCATGAACACTGAAGCTTTCTTT
CDR3: CATSREPGFMNTEAFF

J: TRBJ2-2
V: TRBV30
size: NA
D: NA
DNA: TGTGCCTGGTCCGTTGCCGGGGAGCTGTTTTTT
CDR3: CAWSVAGELFF

J: TRBJ1-6
V: TRBV30
size: few
D: NA
DNA: TGTGCCTGGAGTGCCAACCGGGGGACCCTCCACTTT
CDR3: CAWSANRGTLHF

J: TRBJ1-5
V: TRBV23-1
size: NA
D: NA
DNA: TGCGCCAGCAGTCCTCCCGGGTCATCGGATGTCCTTCGGGAGCCCCAGCATTTT
CDR3: CASSPPGSSDVLREPQHF

J: TRBJ2-2
V: TRBV29-1
size: once
D: TRBD1
DNA: TGCAGCGTCTCAAAGGGGGCCCTGGACACCGGGGAGCTGTTTTTT
CDR3: CSVSKGALDTGELFF

J: TRBJ2-1
V: TRBV5-1
size: NA
D: TRBD2
DNA: TGCGCCAGCAGCTTGTTACTAGCGGGAGGCAATGAGCAGTTCTTC
CDR3: CASSLLLAGGNEQFF

J: TRBJ2-7
V: TRBV23-1
size: few
D: TRBD1
DNA: TGCGCCAGTATGACTACAGGGGGAGGCAACCACGAGCAGTACTTC
CDR3: CASMTTGGGNHEQYF

J: TRBJ1-5
V: TRBV5-1
size: NA
D: NA
DNA: TGCGCCAGCAGCTTGGATAGCGGCAATCAGCCCCAGCATTTT
CDR3: CASSLDSGNQPQHF

J: TRBJ1-4
V: TRBV5-6
size: NA
D: NA
DNA: TGTGCCAGCAGCTTGTATACGGACAATTATAATGAAAAACTGTTTTTT
CDR3: CASSLYTDNYNEKLFF

J: TRBJ1-1
V: TRBV5-1
size: few
D: TRBD1
DNA: TGCGCCAGCAACAGGGGGGACAGGGCAGAAGCTTTCTTT
CDR3: CASNRGDRAEAFF